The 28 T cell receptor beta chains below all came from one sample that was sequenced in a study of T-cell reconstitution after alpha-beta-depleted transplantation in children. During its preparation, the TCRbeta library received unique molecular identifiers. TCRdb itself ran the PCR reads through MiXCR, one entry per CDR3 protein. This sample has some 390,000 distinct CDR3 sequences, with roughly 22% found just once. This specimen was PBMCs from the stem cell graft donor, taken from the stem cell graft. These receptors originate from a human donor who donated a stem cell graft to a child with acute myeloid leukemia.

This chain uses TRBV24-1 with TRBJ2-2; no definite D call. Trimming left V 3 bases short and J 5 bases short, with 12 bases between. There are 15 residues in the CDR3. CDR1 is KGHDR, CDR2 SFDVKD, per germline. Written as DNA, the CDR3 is TGTGCCACCAGTGATCCTAAGGCGGCTACCGGGGAGCTGTTTTTT. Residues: CATSDPKAATGELFF.

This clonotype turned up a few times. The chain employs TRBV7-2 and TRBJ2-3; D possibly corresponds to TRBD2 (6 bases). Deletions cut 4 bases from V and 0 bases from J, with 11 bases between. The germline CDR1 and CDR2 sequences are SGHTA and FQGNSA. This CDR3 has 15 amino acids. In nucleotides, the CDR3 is TGTGCCAGCAGCTCGCGGGGACGTAGCACAGATACGCAGTATTTT. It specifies CASSSRGRSTDTQYF.

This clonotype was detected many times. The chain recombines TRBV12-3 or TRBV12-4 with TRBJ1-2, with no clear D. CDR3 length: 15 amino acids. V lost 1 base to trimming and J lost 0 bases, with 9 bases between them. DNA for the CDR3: TGTGCCAGCAGTTTAGGGACGGGGACTAACTATGGCTACACCTTC. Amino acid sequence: CASSLGTGTNYGYTF.

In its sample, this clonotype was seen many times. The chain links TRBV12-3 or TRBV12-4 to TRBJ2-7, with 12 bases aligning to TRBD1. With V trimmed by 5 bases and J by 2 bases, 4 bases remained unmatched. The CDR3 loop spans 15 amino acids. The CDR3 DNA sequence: TGTGCCAGCAGTAAGGGACAGGGGGCAACCTACGAGCAGTACTTC. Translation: CASSKGQGATYEQYF.

CDR3 amino acids: CASSLESLAVHNEQFF. DNA for the CDR3: TGTGCCAGCAGCTTAGAGTCCCTAGCGGTGCACAATGAGCAGTTCTTC. The chain links TRBV7-2 to TRBJ2-1; 7 bases align to TRBD2. Germline V lookup: CDR1 SGHTA, CDR2 FQGNSA. Losses at the gene ends were 1 base for V and 5 bases for J; bases not matched to a gene: 8. The CDR3 has 16 amino acids.

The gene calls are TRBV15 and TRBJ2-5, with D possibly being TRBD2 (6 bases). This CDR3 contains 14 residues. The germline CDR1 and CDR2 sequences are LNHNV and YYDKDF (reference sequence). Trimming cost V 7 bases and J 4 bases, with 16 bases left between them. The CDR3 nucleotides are TGTGCCACCAAGGGGACTCTGGTGGTAGAGACCCAGTACTTC. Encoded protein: CATKGTLVVETQYF.

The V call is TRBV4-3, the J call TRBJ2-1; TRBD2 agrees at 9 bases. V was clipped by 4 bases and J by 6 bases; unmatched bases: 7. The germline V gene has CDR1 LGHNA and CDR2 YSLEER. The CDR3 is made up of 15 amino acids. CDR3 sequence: CASSPSAGGPNEQFF. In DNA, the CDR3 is TGCGCCAGCAGCCCGTCGGCGGGAGGGCCCAATGAGCAGTTCTTC.

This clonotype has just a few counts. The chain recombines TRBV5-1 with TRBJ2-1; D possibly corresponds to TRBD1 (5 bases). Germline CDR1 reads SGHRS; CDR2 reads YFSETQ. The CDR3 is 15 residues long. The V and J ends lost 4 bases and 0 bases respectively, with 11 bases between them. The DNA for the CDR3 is TGCGCCAGCAGCGCTAGGGGTGGCTCCTACAATGAGCAGTTCTTC. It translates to CASSARGGSYNEQFF.

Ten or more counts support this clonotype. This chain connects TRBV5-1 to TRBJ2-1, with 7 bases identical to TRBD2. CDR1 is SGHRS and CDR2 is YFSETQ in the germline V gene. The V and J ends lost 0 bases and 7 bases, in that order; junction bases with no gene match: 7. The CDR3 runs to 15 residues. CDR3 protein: CASSLESGIWNEQFF. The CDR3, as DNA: TGCGCCAGCAGCTTGGAAAGCGGGATCTGGAATGAGCAGTTCTTC.

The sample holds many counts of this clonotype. The CDR3 region is CASSLVLADTGELFF. The CDR3 nucleotides are TGTGCCAGCAGCTTGGTCCTAGCAGACACCGGGGAGCTGTTTTTT. The chain couples TRBV5-6 to TRBJ2-2, with a tentative D call TRBD2 (5 bases). Deletions cut 0 bases from V and 3 bases from J, with 9 bases between. Germline-derived CDR1 and CDR2 are SGHDT and YYEEEE. This CDR3 spans 15 amino acids.

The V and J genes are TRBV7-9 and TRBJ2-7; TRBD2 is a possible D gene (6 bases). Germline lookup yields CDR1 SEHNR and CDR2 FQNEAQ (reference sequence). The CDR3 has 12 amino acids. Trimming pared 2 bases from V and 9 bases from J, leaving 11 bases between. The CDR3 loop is CASSLWAGGQYF. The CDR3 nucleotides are TGTGCCAGCAGCTTATGGGCCGGGGGGCAGTACTTC.

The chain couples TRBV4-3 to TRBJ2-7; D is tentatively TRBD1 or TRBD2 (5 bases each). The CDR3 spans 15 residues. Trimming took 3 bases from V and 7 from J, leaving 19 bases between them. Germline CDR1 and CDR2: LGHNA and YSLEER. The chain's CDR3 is CASSQLLEGLGEQYF. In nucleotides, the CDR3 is TGCGCCAGCAGCCAGCTACTCGAGGGGCTGGGAGAGCAGTACTTC.

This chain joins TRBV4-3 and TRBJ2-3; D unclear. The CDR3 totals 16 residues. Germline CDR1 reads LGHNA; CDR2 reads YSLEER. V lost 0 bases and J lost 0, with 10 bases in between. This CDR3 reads CASSQEGSSSTDTQYF. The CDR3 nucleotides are TGCGCCAGCAGCCAAGAGGGGTCCTCTAGCACAGATACGCAGTATTTT.

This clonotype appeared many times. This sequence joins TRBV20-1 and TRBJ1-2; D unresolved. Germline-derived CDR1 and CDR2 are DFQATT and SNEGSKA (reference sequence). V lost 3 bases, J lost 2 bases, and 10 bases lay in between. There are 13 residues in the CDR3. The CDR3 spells CSARDQENYGYTF. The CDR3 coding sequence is TGCAGTGCTAGGGATCAGGAGAACTATGGCTACACCTTC.

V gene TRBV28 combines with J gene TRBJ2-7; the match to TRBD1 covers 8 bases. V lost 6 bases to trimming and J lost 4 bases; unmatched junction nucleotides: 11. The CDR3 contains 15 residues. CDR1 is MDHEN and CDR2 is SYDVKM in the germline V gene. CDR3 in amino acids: CASSHGQGGLYEQYF. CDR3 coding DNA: TGTGCCAGCAGCCATGGACAGGGAGGCTTATACGAGCAGTACTTC.

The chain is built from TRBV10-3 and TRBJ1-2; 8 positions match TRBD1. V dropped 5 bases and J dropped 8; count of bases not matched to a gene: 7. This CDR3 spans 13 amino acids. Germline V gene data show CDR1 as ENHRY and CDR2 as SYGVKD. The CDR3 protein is CAISPDREGGYTF. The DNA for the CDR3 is TGTGCCATCAGTCCGGACAGGGAGGGAGGCTACACCTTC.

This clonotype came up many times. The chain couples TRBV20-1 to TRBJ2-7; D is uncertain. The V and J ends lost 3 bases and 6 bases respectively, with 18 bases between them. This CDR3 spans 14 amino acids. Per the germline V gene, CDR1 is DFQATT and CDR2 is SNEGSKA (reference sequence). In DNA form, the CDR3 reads TGCAGTGCTAGGGTGGCCCCAGAGAGGTCCGAGCAGTACTTC. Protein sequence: CSARVAPERSEQYF.

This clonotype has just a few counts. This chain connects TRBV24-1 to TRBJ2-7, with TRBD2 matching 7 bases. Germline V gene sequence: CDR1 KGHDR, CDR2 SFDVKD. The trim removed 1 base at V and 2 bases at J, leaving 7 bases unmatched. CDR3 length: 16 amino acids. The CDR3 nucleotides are TGTGCCACCAGTGATTTTGAACTAGCGAAAGCCTACGAGCAGTACTTC. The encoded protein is CATSDFELAKAYEQYF.

CDR3 sequence reads: CSVEGGQGGQETQYF. For the CDR3, the DNA is TGCAGCGTTGAAGGAGGACAGGGGGGGCAAGAGACCCAGTACTTC. The chain links TRBV29-1 to TRBJ2-5; 10 nucleotides line up with TRBD1. Trimming took 1 base from V and 2 from J; bases not matched to a gene: 4. The CDR3 consists of 15 residues. Germline assignment: CDR1 SQVTM and CDR2 ANQGSEA. The variable domain in full, with the rest retrieved from reference TRBV29-1 and TRBJ2-5, is SAVISQKPSRDICQRGTSLTIQCQVDSQVTMMFWYRQQPGQSLTLIATANQGSEATYESGFVIDKFPISRPNLTFSTLTVSNMSPEDSSIYLCSVEGGQGGQETQYFGPGTRLLVL.

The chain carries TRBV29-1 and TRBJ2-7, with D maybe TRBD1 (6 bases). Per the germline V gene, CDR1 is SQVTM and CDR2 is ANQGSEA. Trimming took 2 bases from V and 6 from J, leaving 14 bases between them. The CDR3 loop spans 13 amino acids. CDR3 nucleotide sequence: TGCAGCGTTGAACTAACAGGGTACGGCGAGCAGTACTTC. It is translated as CSVELTGYGEQYF.

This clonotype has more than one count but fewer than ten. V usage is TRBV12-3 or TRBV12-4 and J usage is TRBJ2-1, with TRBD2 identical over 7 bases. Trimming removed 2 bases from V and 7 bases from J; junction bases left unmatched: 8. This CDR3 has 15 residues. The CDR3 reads CASSLRASGPNEQFF. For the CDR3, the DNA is TGTGCCAGCAGTTTAAGGGCTAGCGGACCGAATGAGCAGTTCTTC.

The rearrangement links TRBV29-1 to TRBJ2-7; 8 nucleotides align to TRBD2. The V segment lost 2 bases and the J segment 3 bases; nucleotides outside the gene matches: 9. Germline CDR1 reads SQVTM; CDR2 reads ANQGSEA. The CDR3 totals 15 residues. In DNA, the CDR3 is TGCAGCGTTGAATGGAGGCTAGCGGGCATCTACGAGCAGTACTTC. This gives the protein CSVEWRLAGIYEQYF.

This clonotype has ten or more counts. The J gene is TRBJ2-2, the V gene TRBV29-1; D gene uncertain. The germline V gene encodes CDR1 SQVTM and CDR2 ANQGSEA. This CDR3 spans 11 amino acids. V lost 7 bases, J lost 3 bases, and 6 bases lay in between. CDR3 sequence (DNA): TGCAGCGGCAGTGACACCGGGGAGCTGTTTTTT. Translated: CSGSDTGELFF.

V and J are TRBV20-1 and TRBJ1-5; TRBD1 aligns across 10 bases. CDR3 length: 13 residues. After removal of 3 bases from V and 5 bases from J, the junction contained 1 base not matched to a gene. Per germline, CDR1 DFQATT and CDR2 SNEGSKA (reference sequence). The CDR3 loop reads CSASGTGDQPQHF. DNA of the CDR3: TGCAGTGCTAGTGGGACAGGGGATCAGCCCCAGCATTTT.

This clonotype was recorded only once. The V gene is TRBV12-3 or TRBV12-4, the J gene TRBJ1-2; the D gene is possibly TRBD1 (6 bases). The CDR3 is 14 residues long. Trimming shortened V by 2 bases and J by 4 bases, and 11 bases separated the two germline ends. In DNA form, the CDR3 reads TGTGCCAGCAGTTTAAGTAGGACAGCCTATGGCTACACCTTC. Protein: CASSLSRTAYGYTF.

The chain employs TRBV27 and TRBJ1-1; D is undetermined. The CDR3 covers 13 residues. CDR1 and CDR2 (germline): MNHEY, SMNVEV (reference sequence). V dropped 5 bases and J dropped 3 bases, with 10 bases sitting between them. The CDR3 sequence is CASSREPDTEAFF. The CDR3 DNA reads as TGTGCCAGCAGTCGGGAGCCGGACACTGAAGCTTTCTTT.

DNA of the CDR3: TGTGCCAGCAGCCCAGCTACGGCGGGATCCAATGAGCAGTTCTTC. As protein: CASSPATAGSNEQFF. The chain uses TRBV14 and TRBJ2-1, with D possibly TRBD2 on 6 matching bases. Germline CDR1 SGHDN, CDR2 FVKESK. The V end lost 4 bases, the J end lost 6 bases, and 16 bases lay between the germline ends. The CDR3 totals 15 residues.

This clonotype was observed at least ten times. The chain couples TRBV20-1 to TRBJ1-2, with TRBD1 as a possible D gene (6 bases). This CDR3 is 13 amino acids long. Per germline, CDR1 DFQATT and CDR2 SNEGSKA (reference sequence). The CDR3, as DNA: TGCAGAGGTACAGGGCGGTTCGGCTATGGCTACACCTTC. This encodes CRGTGRFGYGYTF.